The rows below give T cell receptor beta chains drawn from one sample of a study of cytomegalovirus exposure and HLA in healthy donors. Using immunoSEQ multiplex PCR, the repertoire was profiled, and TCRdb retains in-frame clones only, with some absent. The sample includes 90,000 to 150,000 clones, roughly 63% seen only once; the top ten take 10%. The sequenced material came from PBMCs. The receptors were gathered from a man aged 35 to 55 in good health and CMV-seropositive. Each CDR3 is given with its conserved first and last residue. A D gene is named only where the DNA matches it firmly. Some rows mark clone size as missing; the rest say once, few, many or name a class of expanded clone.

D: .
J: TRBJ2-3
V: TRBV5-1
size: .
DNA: TGCGCCAGCAGCTTGGGAATGCGGGCGGGGCTCACAGATACGCAGTATTTT
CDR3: CASSLGMRAGLTDTQYF

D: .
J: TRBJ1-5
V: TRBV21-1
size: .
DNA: TGTGCCAGCAGCGGCTATGGGGACAGAGGATGTTTGCAGCCCCAGCATTTT
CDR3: CASSGYGDRGCLQPQHF

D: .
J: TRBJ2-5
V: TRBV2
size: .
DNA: TGTGCCAGCAGTGGGTCAGGGTTGAAGACCCAGTACTTC
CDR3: CASSGSGLKTQYF

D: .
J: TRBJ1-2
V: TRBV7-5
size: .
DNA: TGTGCCAGAAGCGTTTCCGGGACAGGGGCCGCAGCCTTCTATGGCTACACCTTC
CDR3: CARSVSGTGAAAFYGYTF

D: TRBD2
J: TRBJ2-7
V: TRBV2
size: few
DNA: TGTGCCAGCAGTGCTAGCGGGGACGAGCAGTACTTC
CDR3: CASSASGDEQYF

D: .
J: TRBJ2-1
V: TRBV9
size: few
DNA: TGTGCCAGCAGCGTAGTTCCGGAGCTCACCTACAATGAGCAGTTCTTC
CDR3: CASSVVPELTYNEQFF

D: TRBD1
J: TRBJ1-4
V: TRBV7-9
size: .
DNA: TGTGCCAGCAGCTCCCGGGACAGGGACCCAAAACTGTTTTTT
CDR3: CASSSRDRDPKLFF

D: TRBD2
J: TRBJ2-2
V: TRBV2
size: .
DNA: TGTGCCAGCAGTGGGACTAGCGGGAGTTCCGGGGAGCTGTTTTTT
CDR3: CASSGTSGSSGELFF

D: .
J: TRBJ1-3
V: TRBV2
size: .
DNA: TGTGCCAGCAGTAGCACGGTGAACTCTGGAAACACCATATATTTT
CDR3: CASSSTVNSGNTIYF

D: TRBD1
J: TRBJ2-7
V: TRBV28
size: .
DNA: TGTGCCAGCAGTTTCGGGACAGGGCGAACCTACGAGCAGTACTTC
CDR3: CASSFGTGRTYEQYF

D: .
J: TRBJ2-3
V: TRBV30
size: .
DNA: TGTGCCTGGAGTTCACCTGCGGCTAGGGATACGCAGTATTTT
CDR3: CAWSSPAARDTQYF

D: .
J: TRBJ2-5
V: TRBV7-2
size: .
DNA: TGTGCCAGCAGCTTAACACGTCAAGAGACCCAGTACTTC
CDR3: CASSLTRQETQYF

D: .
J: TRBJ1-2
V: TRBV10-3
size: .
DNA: TGTGCCATCAGCCCACCCAGACTCTATGGCTACACCTTC
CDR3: CAISPPRLYGYTF

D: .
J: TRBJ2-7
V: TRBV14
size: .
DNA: TGTGCCAGCAGCCACTCTTCCGAGCAGTACTTC
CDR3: CASSHSSEQYF

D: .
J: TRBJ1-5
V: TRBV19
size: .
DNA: TGTGCCAGTAGCGGGGAGGGGACAACCAGCAATCAGCCCCAGCATTTT
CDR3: CASSGEGTTSNQPQHF

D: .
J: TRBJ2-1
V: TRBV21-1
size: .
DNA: TGTGCCAGCAACGACGGGGGGGTCACCTACAATGAGCAGTTCTTC
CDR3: CASNDGGVTYNEQFF

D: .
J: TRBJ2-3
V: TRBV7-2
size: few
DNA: TGTGCCAGCAGCCCGGACTATCTAAGCACAGATACGCAGTATTTT
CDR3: CASSPDYLSTDTQYF

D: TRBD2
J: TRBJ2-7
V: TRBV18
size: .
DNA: TGTGCCAGCTCGCGGGCCGGGACTAGCGGGGGAAGCGAGCAGTACTTC
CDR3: CASSRAGTSGGSEQYF

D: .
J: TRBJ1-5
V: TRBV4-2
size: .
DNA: TGTGCCAGCAGCCGCGGCCTAGATGGTCAGCCCCAGCATTTT
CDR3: CASSRGLDGQPQHF

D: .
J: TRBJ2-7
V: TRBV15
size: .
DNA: TGTGCCACCAGCAGAGATTGGCGGTACGAGCAGTACTTC
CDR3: CATSRDWRYEQYF

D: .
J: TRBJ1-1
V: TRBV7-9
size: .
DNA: TGTGCCAGCAGCTTACTCGGGAGCACTGAAGCTTTCTTT
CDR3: CASSLLGSTEAFF

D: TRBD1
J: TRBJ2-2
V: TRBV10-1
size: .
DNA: TGCGCCACCCCGGACAGGGGGCTTCAAACCGCTCCGAACACCGGGGAGCTGTTTTTT
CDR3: CATPDRGLQTAPNTGELFF

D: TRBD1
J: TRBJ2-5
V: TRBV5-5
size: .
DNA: TGTGCCAGCAGCTTATCGGGACAGGCTCGCGAGACCCAGTACTTC
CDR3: CASSLSGQARETQYF

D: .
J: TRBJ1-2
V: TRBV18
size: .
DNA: TGTGCCAGCTCACCACGGGGGAACAGTGACCTAGGGGGCTATGGCTACACCTTC
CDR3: CASSPRGNSDLGGYGYTF

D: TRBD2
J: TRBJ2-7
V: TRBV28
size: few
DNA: TGTGCCAGCAGTCCCGGGGCAGCGGGAGGGATCGAGCAGTACTTC
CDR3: CASSPGAAGGIEQYF

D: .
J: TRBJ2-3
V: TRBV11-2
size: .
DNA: TGTGCCAGCAGCGCACTACTAGGGAGCACAGATACGCAGTATTTT
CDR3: CASSALLGSTDTQYF

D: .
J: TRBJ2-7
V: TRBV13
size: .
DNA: TGTGCCAGCAGCTTTCCGGGGAACGAGCAGTACTTC
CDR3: CASSFPGNEQYF

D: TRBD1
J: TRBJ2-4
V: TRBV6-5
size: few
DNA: TGTGCCAGCAGGACAGGGGGCGAAAACATTCAGTACTTC
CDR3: CASRTGGENIQYF

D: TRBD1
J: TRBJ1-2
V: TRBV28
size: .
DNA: TGTGCCAGCCACAGGGGTCGAAACTATGGCTACACCTTC
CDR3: CASHRGRNYGYTF

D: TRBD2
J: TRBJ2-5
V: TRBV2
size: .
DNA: TGTGCCAGCCGTGGGACTAGCGGGGACAAAGAGACCCAGTACTTC
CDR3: CASRGTSGDKETQYF

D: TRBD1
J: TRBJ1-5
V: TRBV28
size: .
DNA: TGTGCCAGCAGTGCTCGGACAGGCGTTTACAATCAGCCCCAGCATTTT
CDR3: CASSARTGVYNQPQHF

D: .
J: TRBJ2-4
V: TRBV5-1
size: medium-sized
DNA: TGCGCCAGCAGAGGCCAGGGCAAAAACATTCAGTACTTC
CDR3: CASRGQGKNIQYF

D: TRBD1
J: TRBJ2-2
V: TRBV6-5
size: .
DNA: TGTGCCAGCAGTTTTGACAGGGGATGGGGGGAGCTGTTTTTT
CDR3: CASSFDRGWGELFF

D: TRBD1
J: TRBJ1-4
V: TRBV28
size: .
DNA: TGTGCCAGCGGGGGGACAGGAAAACTGTTTTTT
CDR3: CASGGTGKLFF

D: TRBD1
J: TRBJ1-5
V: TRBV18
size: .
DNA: TGTGCCAGCTCACCAGGGACAGGGGCTCAGCCCCAGCATTTT
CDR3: CASSPGTGAQPQHF

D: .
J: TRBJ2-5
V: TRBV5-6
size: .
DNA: TGTGCCAGCAGCTTCTCCAGGAGGGAGACCCAGTACTTC
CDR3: CASSFSRRETQYF

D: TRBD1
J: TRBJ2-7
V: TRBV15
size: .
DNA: TGTGCCACCAGCAGAGATGGGGCAGGGGGATACGAGCAGTACTTC
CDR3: CATSRDGAGGYEQYF

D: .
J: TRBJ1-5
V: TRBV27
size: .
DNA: TGTGCCAGCAGTTTATCCTACCAGGGAGGCGATCAGCCCCAGCATTTT
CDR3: CASSLSYQGGDQPQHF

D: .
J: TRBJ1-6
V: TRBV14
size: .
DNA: TGTGCCAGCAGCATGCGGAATTCACCCCTCCACTTT
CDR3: CASSMRNSPLHF

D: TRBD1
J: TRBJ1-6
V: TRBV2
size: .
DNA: TGTGCCAGCAGTGAAGGGGACAGGGTTTCACCCCTCCACTTT
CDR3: CASSEGDRVSPLHF

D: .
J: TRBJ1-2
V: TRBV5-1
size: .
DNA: TGCGCCAGCAGCTTGGTGGAGGGTCCTGGCTACACCTTC
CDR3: CASSLVEGPGYTF

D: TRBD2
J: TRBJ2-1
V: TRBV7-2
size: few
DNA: TGTGCCAGCAGCTTGGTTAGCGGGACGGTATCCTACAATGAGCAGTTCTTC
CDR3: CASSLVSGTVSYNEQFF